This TCR beta chain came from a study of beta chain features in type 1 diabetes. Every isolated RNA sample was fully reverse transcribed, so sequencing captured expressed TCRB transcripts. The table came from immunoSEQ multiplex PCR; TCRdb's copy has only in-frame clones and leaves some out. The data hold 330,000 or so clones, with 15% to 20% observed a single time. Sequencing was carried out using naive CD4+ T cells from blood. This sequence was found in a woman younger than 35 in good health.

CDR3: CAWSVSRQGGELFF. CDR3 coding DNA: TGTGCCTGGAGTGTAAGCAGGCAGGGCGGGGAGCTGTTTTTT. V is TRBV30 and J is TRBJ2-2; possible D gene TRBD1, 5 bases. Germline-derived CDR1 and CDR2 are GTSNPN and SVGIG (reference sequence). This CDR3 is built from 14 residues. V dropped 0 bases and J dropped 7 bases, with 12 bases sitting between them.